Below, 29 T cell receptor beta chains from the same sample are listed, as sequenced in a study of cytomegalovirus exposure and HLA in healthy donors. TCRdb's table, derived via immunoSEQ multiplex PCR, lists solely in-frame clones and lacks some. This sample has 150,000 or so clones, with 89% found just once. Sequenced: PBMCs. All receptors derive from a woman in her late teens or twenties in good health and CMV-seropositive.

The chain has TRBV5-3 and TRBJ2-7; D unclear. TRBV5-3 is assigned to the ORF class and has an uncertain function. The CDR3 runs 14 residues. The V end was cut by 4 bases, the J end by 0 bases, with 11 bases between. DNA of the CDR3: TGTGCCAGAAGCCGGCGGCAGTCCTCCTACGAGCAGTACTTC. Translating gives CARSRRQSSYEQYF.

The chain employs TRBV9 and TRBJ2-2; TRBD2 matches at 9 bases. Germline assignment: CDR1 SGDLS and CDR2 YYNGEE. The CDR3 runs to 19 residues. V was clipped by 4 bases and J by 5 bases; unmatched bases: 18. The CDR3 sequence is CASSLGPAGGEQPTGELFF. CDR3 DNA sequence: TGTGCCAGCAGCCTAGGGCCAGCGGGGGGCGAACAGCCTACCGGGGAGCTGTTTTTT.

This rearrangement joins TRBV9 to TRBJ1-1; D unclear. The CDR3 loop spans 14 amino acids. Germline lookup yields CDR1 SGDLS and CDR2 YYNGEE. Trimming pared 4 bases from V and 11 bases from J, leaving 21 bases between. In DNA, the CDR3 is TGTGCCAGCAGCCCCTACCGGACTTACCAGGACGCTTTCTTT. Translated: CASSPYRTYQDAFF.

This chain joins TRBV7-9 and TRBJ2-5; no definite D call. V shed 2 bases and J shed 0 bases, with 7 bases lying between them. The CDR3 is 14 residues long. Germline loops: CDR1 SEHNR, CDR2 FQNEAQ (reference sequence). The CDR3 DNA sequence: TGTGCCAGCAGCTTACTCACTTACCAAGAGACCCAGTACTTC. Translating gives CASSLLTYQETQYF.

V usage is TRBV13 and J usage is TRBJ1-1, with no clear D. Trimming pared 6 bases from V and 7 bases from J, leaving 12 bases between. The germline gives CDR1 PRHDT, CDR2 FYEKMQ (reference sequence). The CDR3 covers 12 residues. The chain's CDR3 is CASRVVSHEAFF. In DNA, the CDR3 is TGTGCCAGCAGGGTGGTCAGTCATGAAGCTTTCTTT.

The CDR3 bases are TGTGCCAGCGGGCCACCACGGAACACTGAAGCTTTCTTT. This gives the protein CASGPPRNTEAFF. The gene calls are TRBV7-8 and TRBJ1-1; D uncertain. Germline loops: CDR1 SGHVS, CDR2 FQNEAQ. CDR3 length: 13 amino acids. Trimming removed 8 bases from V and 1 base from J, with 11 bases in between. The variable domain in full, with the rest retrieved from reference TRBV7-8 and TRBJ1-1, is GAGVSQSPRYKVAKRGQDVALRCDPISGHVSLFWYQQALGQGPEFLTYFQNEAQLDKSGLPSDRFFAERPEGSVSTLKIQRTQQEDSAVYLCASGPPRNTEAFFGQGTRLTVV.

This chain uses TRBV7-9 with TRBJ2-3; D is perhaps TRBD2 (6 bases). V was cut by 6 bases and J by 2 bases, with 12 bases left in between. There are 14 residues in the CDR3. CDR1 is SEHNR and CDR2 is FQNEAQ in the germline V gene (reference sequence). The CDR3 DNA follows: TGTGCCAGCAGGCGCAGGGACTTCACAGATACGCAGTATTTT. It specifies CASRRRDFTDTQYF. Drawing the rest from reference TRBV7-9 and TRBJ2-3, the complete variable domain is DTGVSQNPRHKITKRGQNVTFRCDPISEHNRLYWYRQTLGQGPEFLTYFQNEAQLEKSRLLSDRFSAERPKGSFSTLEIQRTEQGDSAMYLCASRRRDFTDTQYFGPGTRLTVL.

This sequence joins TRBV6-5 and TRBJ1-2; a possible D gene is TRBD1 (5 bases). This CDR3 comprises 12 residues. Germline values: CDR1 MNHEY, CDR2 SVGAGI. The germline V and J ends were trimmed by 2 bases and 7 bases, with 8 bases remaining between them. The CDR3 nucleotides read TGTGCCAGCAGTTACAGGGGTGGTGGCTACACCTTC. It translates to CASSYRGGGYTF.

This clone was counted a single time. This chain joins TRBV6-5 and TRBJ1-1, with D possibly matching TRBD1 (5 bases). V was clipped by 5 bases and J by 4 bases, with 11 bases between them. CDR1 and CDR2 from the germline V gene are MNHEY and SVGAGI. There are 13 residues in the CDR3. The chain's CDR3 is CASSRQSFTEAFF. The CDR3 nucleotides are TGTGCCAGCAGTCGACAGAGTTTCACTGAAGCTTTCTTT.

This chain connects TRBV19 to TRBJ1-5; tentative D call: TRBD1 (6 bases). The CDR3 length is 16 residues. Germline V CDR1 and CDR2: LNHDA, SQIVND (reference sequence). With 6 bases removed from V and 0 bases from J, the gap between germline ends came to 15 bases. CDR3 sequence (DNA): TGTGCCAGTAGCTACTCAGGGGTTTTTAGCAATCAGCCCCAGCATTTT. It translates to CASSYSGVFSNQPQHF.

In DNA, the CDR3 is TGTGCCAGCTCACCTTTACAGGGAGGGGAAAAACTGTTTTTT. Its translation is CASSPLQGGEKLFF. The chain joins TRBV18 to TRBJ1-4; possible D gene TRBD1, 6 bases. Per germline, CDR1 KGHSH and CDR2 LQKENI. The CDR3 spans 14 residues. The V end was cut by 3 bases, the J end by 8 bases, with 13 bases between.

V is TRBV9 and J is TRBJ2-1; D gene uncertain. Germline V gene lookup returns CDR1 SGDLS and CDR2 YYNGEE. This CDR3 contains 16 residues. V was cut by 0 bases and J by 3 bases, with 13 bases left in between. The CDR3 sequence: CASSVGSTSNYNEQFF. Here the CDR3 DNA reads TGTGCCAGCAGCGTAGGATCTACCTCTAACTACAATGAGCAGTTCTTC.

CDR3 sequence: CAWSRAANNSPLHF. The CDR3, as DNA: TGTGCCTGGAGTAGAGCGGCCAATAATTCACCCCTCCACTTT. This chain links TRBV30 with TRBJ1-6; D not resolved. The CDR3 is 14 amino acids. Trimming removed 2 bases at V and 5 bases at J, with 10 bases between. Germline CDR1 GTSNPN, CDR2 SVGIG (reference sequence).

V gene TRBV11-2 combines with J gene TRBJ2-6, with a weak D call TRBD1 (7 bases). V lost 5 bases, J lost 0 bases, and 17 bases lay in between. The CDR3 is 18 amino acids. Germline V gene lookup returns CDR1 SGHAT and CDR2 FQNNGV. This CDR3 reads CASSRRGTAPSGANVLTF. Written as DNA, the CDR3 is TGTGCCAGCAGCCGCCGGGGGACAGCCCCCTCTGGGGCCAACGTCCTGACTTTC.

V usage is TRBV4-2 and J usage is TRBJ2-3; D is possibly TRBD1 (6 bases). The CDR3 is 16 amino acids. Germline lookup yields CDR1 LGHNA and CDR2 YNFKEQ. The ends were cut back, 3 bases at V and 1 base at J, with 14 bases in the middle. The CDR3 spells CASSHGRAGGTDTQYF. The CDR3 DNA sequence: TGTGCCAGCAGCCACGGTAGGGCAGGGGGCACAGATACGCAGTATTTT.

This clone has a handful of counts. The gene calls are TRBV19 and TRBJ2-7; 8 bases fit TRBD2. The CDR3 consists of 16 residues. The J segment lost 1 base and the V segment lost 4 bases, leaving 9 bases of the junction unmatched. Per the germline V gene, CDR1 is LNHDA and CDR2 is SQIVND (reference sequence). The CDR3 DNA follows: TGTGCCAGTAGTAATATGGAGGGACTAGGGTCCTACGAGCAGTACTTC. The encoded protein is CASSNMEGLGSYEQYF. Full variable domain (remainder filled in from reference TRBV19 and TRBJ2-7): DGGITQSPKYLFRKEGQNVTLSCEQNLNHDAMYWYRQDPGQGLRLIYYSQIVNDFQKGDIAEGYSVSREKKESFPLTVTSAQKNPTAFYLCASSNMEGLGSYEQYFGPGTRLTVT.

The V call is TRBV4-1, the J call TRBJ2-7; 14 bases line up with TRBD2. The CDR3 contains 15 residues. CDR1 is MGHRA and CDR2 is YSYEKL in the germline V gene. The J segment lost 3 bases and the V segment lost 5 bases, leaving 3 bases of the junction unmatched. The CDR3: CASSGTSGGHYEQYF. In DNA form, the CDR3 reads TGCGCCAGCAGCGGGACTAGCGGGGGCCACTACGAGCAGTACTTC.

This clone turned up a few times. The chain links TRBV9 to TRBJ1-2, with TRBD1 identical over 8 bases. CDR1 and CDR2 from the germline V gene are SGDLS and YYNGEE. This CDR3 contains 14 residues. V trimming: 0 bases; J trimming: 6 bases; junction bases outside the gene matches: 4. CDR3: CASSVGTGKNGYTF. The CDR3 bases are TGTGCCAGCAGCGTAGGGACAGGGAAAAATGGCTACACCTTC.

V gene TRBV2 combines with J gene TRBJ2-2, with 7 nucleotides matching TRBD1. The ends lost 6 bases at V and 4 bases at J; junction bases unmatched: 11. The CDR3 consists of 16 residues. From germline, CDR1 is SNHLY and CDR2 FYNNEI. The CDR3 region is CASRGSTGWGTGELFF. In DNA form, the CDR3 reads TGTGCCAGCAGGGGGTCGACAGGGTGGGGCACCGGGGAGCTGTTTTTT.

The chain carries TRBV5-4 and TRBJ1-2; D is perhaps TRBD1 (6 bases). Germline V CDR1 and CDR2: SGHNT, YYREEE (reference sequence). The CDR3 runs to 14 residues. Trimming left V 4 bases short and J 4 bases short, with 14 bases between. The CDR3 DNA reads TGTGCCAGCAGCCCGCAAGGGGGAAGCTATGGCTACACCTTC. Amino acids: CASSPQGGSYGYTF.

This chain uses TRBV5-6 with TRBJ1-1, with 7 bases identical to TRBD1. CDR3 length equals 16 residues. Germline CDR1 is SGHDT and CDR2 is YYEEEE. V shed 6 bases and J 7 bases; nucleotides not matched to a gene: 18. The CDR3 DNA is TGTGCCAGCACCACCCGGACAGGCGCGACGTGGGGTGAAGCTTTCTTT. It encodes CASTTRTGATWGEAFF.

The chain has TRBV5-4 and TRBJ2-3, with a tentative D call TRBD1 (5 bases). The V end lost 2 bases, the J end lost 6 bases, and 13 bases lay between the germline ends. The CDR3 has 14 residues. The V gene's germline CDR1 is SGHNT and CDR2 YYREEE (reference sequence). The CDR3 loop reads CASSFSREGDTQYF. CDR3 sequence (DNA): TGTGCCAGCAGCTTCTCCAGGGAAGGTGATACGCAGTATTTT.

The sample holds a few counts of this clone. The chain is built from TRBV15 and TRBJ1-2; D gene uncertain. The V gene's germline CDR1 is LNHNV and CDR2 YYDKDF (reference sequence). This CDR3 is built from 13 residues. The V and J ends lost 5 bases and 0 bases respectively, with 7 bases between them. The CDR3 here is CATSPSTNYGYTF. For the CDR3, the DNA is TGTGCCACCAGCCCGAGTACTAACTATGGCTACACCTTC. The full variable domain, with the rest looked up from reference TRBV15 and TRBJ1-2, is DAMVIQNPRYQVTQFGKPVTLSCSQTLNHNVMYWYQQKSSQAPKLLFHYYDKDFNNEADTPDNFQSRRPNTSFCFLDIRSPGLGDTAMYLCATSPSTNYGYTFGSGTRLTVV.

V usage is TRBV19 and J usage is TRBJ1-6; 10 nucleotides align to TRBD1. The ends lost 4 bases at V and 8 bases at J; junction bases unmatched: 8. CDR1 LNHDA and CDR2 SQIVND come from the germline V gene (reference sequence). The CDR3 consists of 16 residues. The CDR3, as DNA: TGTGCCAGTAGTACCCGCGGACAGGGGGGCTATTCACCCCTCCACTTT. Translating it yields CASSTRGQGGYSPLHF.

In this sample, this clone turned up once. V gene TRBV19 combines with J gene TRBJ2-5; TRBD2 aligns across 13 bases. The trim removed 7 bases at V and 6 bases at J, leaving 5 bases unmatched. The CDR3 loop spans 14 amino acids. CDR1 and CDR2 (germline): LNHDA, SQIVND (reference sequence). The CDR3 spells CASTSGTSGKTQYF. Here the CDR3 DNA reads TGTGCCAGTACCTCCGGGACTAGCGGGAAGACCCAGTACTTC.

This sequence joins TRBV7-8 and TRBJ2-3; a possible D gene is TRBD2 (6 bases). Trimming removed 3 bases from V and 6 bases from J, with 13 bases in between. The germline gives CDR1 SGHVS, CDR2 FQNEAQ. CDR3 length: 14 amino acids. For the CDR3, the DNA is TGTGCCAGCAGCTTCCGGGACTGGGGTGATACGCAGTATTTT. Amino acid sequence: CASSFRDWGDTQYF.

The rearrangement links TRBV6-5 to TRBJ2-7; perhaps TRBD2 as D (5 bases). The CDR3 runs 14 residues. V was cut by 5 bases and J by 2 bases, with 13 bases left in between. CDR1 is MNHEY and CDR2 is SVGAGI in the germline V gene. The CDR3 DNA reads TGTGCCAGCAGTGACTACAGCTACCCCTACGAGCAGTACTTC. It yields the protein CASSDYSYPYEQYF.

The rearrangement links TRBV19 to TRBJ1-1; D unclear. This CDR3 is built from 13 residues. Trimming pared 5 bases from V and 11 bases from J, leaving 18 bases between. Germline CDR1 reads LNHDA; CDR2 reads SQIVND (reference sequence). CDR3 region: CASSQARREFAFF. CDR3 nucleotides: TGTGCCAGTAGTCAGGCTCGGAGGGAATTTGCTTTCTTT.

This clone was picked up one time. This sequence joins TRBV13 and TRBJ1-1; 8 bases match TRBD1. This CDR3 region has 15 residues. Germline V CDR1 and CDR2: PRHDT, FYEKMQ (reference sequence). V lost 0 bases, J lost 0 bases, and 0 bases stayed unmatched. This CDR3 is CASSLGDRVNTEAFF. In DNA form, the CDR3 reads TGTGCCAGCAGCTTAGGGGACAGGGTGAACACTGAAGCTTTCTTT.